This T cell receptor beta chain stems from a study of shared clonotypes between healthy human individuals. Regarding the study as a whole: On the whole, naive subsets had larger estimated richness than memory subsets had.

Concerning this clone: Its matching antigen is unknown.

The germline CDR1 and CDR2 sequences are SGHNT and YENEEA. Deletions cut 5 bases from V and 0 bases from J, with 11 bases between. This CDR3 has 15 amino acids. TCRdb keeps only in-frame clones here, not all; method: immunoSEQ multiplex PCR. The sample includes 2.3 million or so clones, more than 80% of them seen just once. The chain links TRBV11-3 to TRBJ1-5, with D hard to call. This clonotype was sampled from a man aged 18 to 30 in good health. Some clones in this sample may be carry-over from other donors' samples. Material: naive CD4+ T cells from PBMCs. Subset noted: CD45RA+ positively selected. CDR3 sequence (DNA): TGTGCCAGCAGCGCTAGGGTCCATAGCAATCAGCCCCAGCATTTT. This translates into CASSARVHSNQPQHF.